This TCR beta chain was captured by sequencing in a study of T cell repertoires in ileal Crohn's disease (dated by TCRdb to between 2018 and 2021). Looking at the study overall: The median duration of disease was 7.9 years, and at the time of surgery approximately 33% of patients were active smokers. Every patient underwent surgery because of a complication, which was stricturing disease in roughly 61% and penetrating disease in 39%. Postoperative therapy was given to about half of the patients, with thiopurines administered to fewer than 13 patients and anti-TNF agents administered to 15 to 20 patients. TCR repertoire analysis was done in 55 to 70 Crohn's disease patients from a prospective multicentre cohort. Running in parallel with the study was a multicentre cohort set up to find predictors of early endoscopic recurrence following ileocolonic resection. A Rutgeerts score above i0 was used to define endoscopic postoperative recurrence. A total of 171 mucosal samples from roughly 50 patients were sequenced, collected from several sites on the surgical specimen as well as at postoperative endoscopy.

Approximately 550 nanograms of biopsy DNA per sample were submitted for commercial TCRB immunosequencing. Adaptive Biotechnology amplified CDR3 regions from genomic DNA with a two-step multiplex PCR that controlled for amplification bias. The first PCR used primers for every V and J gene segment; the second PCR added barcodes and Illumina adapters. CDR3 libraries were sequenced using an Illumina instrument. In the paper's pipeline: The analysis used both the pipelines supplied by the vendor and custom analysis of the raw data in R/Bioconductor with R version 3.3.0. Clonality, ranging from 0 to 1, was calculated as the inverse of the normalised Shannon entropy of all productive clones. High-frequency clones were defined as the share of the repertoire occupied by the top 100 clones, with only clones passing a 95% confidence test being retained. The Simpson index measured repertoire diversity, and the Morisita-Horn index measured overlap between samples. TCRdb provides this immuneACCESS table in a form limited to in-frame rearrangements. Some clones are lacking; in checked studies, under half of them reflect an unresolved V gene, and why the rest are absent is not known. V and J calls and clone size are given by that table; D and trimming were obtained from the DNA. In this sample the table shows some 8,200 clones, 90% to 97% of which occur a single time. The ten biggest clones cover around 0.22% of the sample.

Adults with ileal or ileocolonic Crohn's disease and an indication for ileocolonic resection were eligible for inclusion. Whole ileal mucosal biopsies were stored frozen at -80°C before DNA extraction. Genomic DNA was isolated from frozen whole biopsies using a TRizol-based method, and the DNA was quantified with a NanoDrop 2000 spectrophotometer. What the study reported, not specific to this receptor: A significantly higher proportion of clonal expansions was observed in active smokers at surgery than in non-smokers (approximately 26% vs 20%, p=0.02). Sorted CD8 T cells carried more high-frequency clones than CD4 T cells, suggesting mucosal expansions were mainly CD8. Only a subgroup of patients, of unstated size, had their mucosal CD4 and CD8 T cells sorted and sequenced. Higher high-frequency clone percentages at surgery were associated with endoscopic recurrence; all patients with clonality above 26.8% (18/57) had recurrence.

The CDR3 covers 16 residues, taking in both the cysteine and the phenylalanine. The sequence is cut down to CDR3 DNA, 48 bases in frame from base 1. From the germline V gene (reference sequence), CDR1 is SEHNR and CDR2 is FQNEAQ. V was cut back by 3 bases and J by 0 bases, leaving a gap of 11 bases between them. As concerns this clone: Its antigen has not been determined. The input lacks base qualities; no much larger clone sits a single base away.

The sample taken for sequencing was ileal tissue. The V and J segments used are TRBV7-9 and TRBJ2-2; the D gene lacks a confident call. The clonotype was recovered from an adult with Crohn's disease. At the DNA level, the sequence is TGTGCCAGCAGCTTTTTTCCCCAGGCGAACACCGGGGAGCTGTTTTTT. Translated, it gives CASSFFPQANTGELFF.